This T cell receptor (beta chain) appears in the sequencing data of a study of PD-1 blockade in classical Hodgkin lymphoma. As for the study in general: The nivolumab dose that patients received was 3 mg/kg, given intravenously every 2 weeks. Study outcomes and limitations: CD8+ TCR diversity did not rise significantly by C4D1, unlike CD4+.

As concerns this clone: The antigen remains unidentified.

Specified time point: cycle 4 day 1 (C4D1), after 6 weeks of nivolumab. All patients experienced relapse after autologous stem cell transplantation, and brentuximab vedotin exposure was variable. The best responses consisted of complete response, partial response or progressive disease. TCRdb's copy holds only in-frame clones and misses some; the assay was immunoSEQ multiplex PCR. Of more than 40,000 clones in the sample, roughly 78% were seen once. This TCR was sampled from a human donor with classical Hodgkin lymphoma. This material consisted of peripheral blood mononuclear cells (PBMCs), taken before the fourth cycle of nivolumab.

CDR3 residues: CASSVGGEPKYIQYF. The CDR3 DNA is TGTGCCAGCAGCGTAGGTGGGGAACCAAAATACATTCAGTACTTC. This chain links TRBV9 with TRBJ2-4; D remains ambiguous. CDR3 size: 15 residues. The germline V gene has CDR1 SGDLS and CDR2 YYNGEE. Between the trimmed V and J ends, which lost 0 bases and 8 bases, there was a span of 15 bases. The whole variable domain, filled in from reference TRBV9 and TRBJ2-4, reads DSGVTQTPKHLITATGQRVTLRCSPRSGDLSVYWYQQSLDQGLQFLIQYYNGEERAKGNILERFSAQQFPDLHSELNLSSLELGDSALYFCASSVGGEPKYIQYFGAGTRLSVL.